This entry lists 32 T cell receptor beta chains sequenced from one sample in a study of shared clonotypes between healthy human individuals. Some clones are missing from TCRdb's copy, which holds only in-frame ones; the method was immunoSEQ multiplex PCR. The sample carries roughly 2.1 million clones, roughly 91% recorded once. Naive CD8 cells lacked CD45RO, underwent positive selection for CCR7 and left out terminally differentiated effector memory CD45RA+ cells. The specimen sequenced was naive CD8+ T cells from PBMCs. These receptors came from a man aged 18 to 35 in good health. Some clones in this sample may be carry-over from other donors' samples.

The gene calls are TRBV7-6 and TRBJ1-2, with D unclear. Germline loops: CDR1 SGHVS, CDR2 FNYEAQ. The germline V and J ends were trimmed by 5 bases and 1 base, with 5 bases remaining between them. CDR3 length: 12 amino acids. CDR3 DNA: TGTGCCAGCAGCGCCGATAACTATGGCTACACCTTC. Amino acids: CASSADNYGYTF.

This clone has just one count. The chain links TRBV7-9 to TRBJ2-3; D not resolved. CDR1 is SEHNR, CDR2 FQNEAQ, per germline (reference sequence). With 7 bases removed from V and 2 bases from J, the gap between germline ends came to 13 bases. This CDR3 region has 14 residues. Written as DNA, the CDR3 is TGTGCCAGCACCCACCCCCTATACACAGATACGCAGTATTTT. Its translation is CASTHPLYTDTQYF.

This sequence joins TRBV29-1 and TRBJ2-7, with TRBD2 matching over 13 bases. Germline assignment: CDR1 SQVTM and CDR2 ANQGSEA. V lost 1 base to trimming and J lost 2 bases; unmatched junction nucleotides: 2. The CDR3 extends over 15 amino acids. CDR3 in amino acids: CSVEGLAGGPYEQYF. The CDR3 region has the DNA TGCAGCGTTGAAGGACTAGCGGGAGGCCCCTACGAGCAGTACTTC.

The V call is TRBV30, the J call TRBJ2-5, with 11 bases that match TRBD1. The assigned J gene may be wrong: the sequence end matches TRBJ2-7 better. There are 15 residues in the CDR3. CDR1 and CDR2 from the germline V gene are GTSNPN and SVGIG (reference sequence). CDR3 loop: CAWSGTGGPSYEQYF. In DNA form, the CDR3 reads TGTGCCTGGAGCGGGACAGGGGGACCCTCCTACGAGCAGTACTTC.

V and J are TRBV5-1 and TRBJ2-1, with a possible D match to TRBD2 (6 bases). Germline lookup yields CDR1 SGHRS and CDR2 YFSETQ. Trimming took 4 bases from V and 7 from J, leaving 21 bases between them. The CDR3 is 16 amino acids. The CDR3 DNA follows: TGCGCCAGCAGCGTAACCCAAGCGGGTCCTCTAAATGAGCAGTTCTTC. Amino acid sequence: CASSVTQAGPLNEQFF.

V and J are TRBV30 and TRBJ1-1, with TRBD1 matching over 7 bases. J gave up 6 bases and V 0 bases, and 7 bases lay outside the gene matches. Looked up from germline, CDR1 is GTSNPN and CDR2 is SVGIG (reference sequence). The CDR3 sequence is 14 residues long. The CDR3, as DNA: TGTGCCTGGAGTGTAGGGGGCTGGGCGCCTGAAGCTTTCTTT. Translating it yields CAWSVGGWAPEAFF.

V gene TRBV4-2 combines with J gene TRBJ1-1; D is undetermined. V lost 1 base and J 11 bases, leaving 11 bases between the germline ends. The germline gives CDR1 LGHNA, CDR2 YNFKEQ. There are 12 residues in the CDR3. CDR3 coding DNA: TGTGCCAGCAGCCAAGGAAGGGTTGATGCTTTCTTT. Encoded protein: CASSQGRVDAFF.

The rearrangement joins TRBV18 to TRBJ2-3; 7 bases are shared with TRBD1. Germline CDR1 is KGHSH and CDR2 is LQKENI. V shed 4 bases and J 0 bases; nucleotides not matched to a gene: 13. The CDR3 length is 18 residues. DNA for the CDR3: TGTGCCAGCTCACTAGGGACAGTAGAACCTTTTAGCACAGATACGCAGTATTTT. Translating it yields CASSLGTVEPFSTDTQYF.

The chain uses TRBV6-4 and TRBJ2-1; weak D call: TRBD2 (7 bases). Trimming pared 11 bases from V and 2 bases from J, leaving 19 bases between. This CDR3 region has 15 residues. Germline V gene sequence: CDR1 MRHNA, CDR2 SNTAGT. CDR3 nucleotide sequence: TGTGCCGGGGGGAGGGGGAACACTACCTACAATGAGCAGTTCTTC. Its translation is CAGGRGNTTYNEQFF.

V and J are TRBV29-1 and TRBJ2-7, with TRBD2 matching 11 bases. Per the germline V gene, CDR1 is SQVTM and CDR2 is ANQGSEA. J gave up 2 bases and V 0 bases, and 6 bases lay outside the gene matches. The CDR3 is made up of 16 amino acids. The CDR3 DNA reads as TGCAGCGTTGAAGACGGGAGACTAGCGGGGACCTACGAGCAGTACTTC. Its translation is CSVEDGRLAGTYEQYF.

The CDR3 DNA follows: TGTGCCAGCAGCTTAGCGGGGGCCACAGATACGCAGTATTTT. This translates into CASSLAGATDTQYF. The rearrangement links TRBV7-9 to TRBJ2-3; possible D gene TRBD1, 6 bases. V lost 0 bases and J lost 2, with 6 bases in between. Germline CDR1 and CDR2: SEHNR and FQNEAQ (reference sequence). The CDR3 extends over 14 amino acids. The full variable domain, in which reference TRBV7-9 and TRBJ2-3 provide the parts outside the CDR3, is DTGVSQNPRHKITKRGQNVTFRCDPISEHNRLYWYRQTLGQGPEFLTYFQNEAQLEKSRLLSDRFSAERPKGSFSTLEIQRTEQGDSAMYLCASSLAGATDTQYFGPGTRLTVL.

In the case of this clone: At the DNA level, this CDR3 is encoded by other sequences in the same sample as well. The chain joins TRBV27 to TRBJ1-2; D remains unclear. This CDR3 is built from 13 residues. V was clipped by 5 bases and J by 6 bases, with 13 bases between them. Germline V gives CDR1 MNHEY, CDR2 SMNVEV (reference sequence). In DNA form, the CDR3 reads TGTGCCAGCAGTCCCGGGGTGAGAGATGGCTACACCTTC. It specifies CASSPGVRDGYTF.

Concerning this clone: The identical CDR3 is also encoded by other nucleotide sequences in the sample. The chain recombines TRBV19 with TRBJ1-2; D uncertain. This CDR3 is built from 12 residues. The V end was cut by 6 bases, the J end by 5 bases, with 10 bases between. In germline, CDR1 is LNHDA, CDR2 SQIVND (reference sequence). This CDR3 is CASSPGGYGYTF. DNA of the CDR3: TGTGCCAGTAGCCCAGGTGGATATGGCTACACCTTC.

V usage is TRBV5-4 and J usage is TRBJ2-7, with D perhaps TRBD2 (6 bases). The germline V gene has CDR1 SGHNT and CDR2 YYREEE (reference sequence). CDR3 size: 15 residues. The V end was cut by 1 base, the J end by 6 bases, with 17 bases between. The CDR3 nucleotides read TGTGCCAGCAGCTTGTGGGGGGATCGTTCGGTCGAGCAGTACTTC. Amino acids: CASSLWGDRSVEQYF.

The rearrangement links TRBV11-2 to TRBJ2-7; 8 nucleotides match TRBD2. The CDR3 has 16 residues. From germline, CDR1 is SGHAT and CDR2 FQNNGV. Losses at the gene ends were 1 base for V and 6 bases for J; bases not matched to a gene: 11. Here the CDR3 reads CASSLGRREVESEQYF. CDR3 DNA sequence: TGTGCCAGCAGCTTAGGGCGGCGGGAGGTTGAAAGCGAGCAGTACTTC.

The chain uses TRBV7-8 and TRBJ2-7, with D possibly being TRBD1 (5 bases). This CDR3 contains 17 residues. Trimming took 6 bases from V and 3 from J, leaving 24 bases between them. Germline lookup yields CDR1 SGHVS and CDR2 FQNEAQ. The CDR3: CASSFNQNLLRGYEQYF. DNA for the CDR3: TGTGCCAGCAGTTTCAATCAGAATTTGTTAAGGGGCTACGAGCAGTACTTC.

The chain combines TRBV12-2 with TRBJ1-5. TRBV12-2 is a pseudogene locus. The CDR3 loop spans 17 amino acids. The CDR3, as DNA: TGTGCAAGTCGCTCCCAAACCCTCCGGGGCGAGTACCAGCCCCAGCATTTT. It specifies CASRSQTLRGEYQPQHF.

This chain uses TRBV28 with TRBJ1-2, with D unclear. Germline values: CDR1 MDHEN, CDR2 SYDVKM. The ends were cut back, 3 bases at V and 4 bases at J, with 12 bases in the middle. This CDR3 has 14 amino acids. CDR3 region: CASSFPRSVYGYTF. DNA of the CDR3: TGTGCCAGCAGTTTCCCCAGAAGCGTCTATGGCTACACCTTC.

The chain uses TRBV6-1 and TRBJ1-1; 7 nucleotides align to TRBD1. This CDR3 is 16 amino acids long. The V gene's germline CDR1 is MNHNS and CDR2 SASEGT. V lost 4 bases and J lost 1; bases outside the gene matches: 9. CDR3 coding DNA: TGTGCCAGCAGTGGGCAGGGGGTGGTGTCGAACACTGAAGCTTTCTTT. This encodes CASSGQGVVSNTEAFF.

This rearrangement joins TRBV6-5 to TRBJ2-7, with unresolved D. Germline values: CDR1 MNHEY, CDR2 SVGAGI. V was pared by 4 bases and J by 2 bases, with 12 bases between. The CDR3 covers 14 residues. For the CDR3, the DNA is TGTGCCAGCAGTTCCCCTTACATGGCCTACGAGCAGTACTTC. This sequence encodes CASSSPYMAYEQYF.

CDR3 protein: CSVDQRDGGELFF. CDR3 in DNA: TGCAGCGTTGATCAGCGGGATGGAGGGGAGCTGTTTTTT. V is TRBV29-1 and J is TRBJ2-2; 7 bases are a match to TRBD2. CDR3 size: 13 residues. Germline CDR1 and CDR2: SQVTM and ANQGSEA. J gave up 8 bases and V 3 bases, and 6 bases lay outside the gene matches.

V and J are TRBV29-1 and TRBJ2-7; 8 bases align to TRBD1. With 3 bases clipped from V and 5 bases from J, the junction kept 6 bases outside the gene matches. The germline V gene encodes CDR1 SQVTM and CDR2 ANQGSEA. The CDR3 is made up of 13 amino acids. The CDR3 region has the DNA TGCAGCGTTGAGGACAGGGTAAGCAACGAGCAGTACTTC. Translation gives CSVEDRVSNEQYF.

The chain employs TRBV29-1 and TRBJ1-2; a possible D gene is TRBD1 (6 bases). The V gene lost 3 bases and the J gene lost 4 bases, with 18 bases spanning the gap. Germline assignment: CDR1 SQVTM and CDR2 ANQGSEA. The CDR3 is 15 amino acids. CDR3 sequence (DNA): TGCAGCGTTGATCGAGGGTCAGGGGAAACCTATGGCTACACCTTC. As protein: CSVDRGSGETYGYTF.

This clone was found once. CDR3 sequence (DNA): TGTGCTAGTGGTTTGTCCAACCATGCCGGGACGGTTATAGGGACCCAGTACTTC. Amino acid sequence: CASGLSNHAGTVIGTQYF. V and J are TRBV12-5 and TRBJ2-5, with D perhaps matching TRBD1 or TRBD2 (5 bases each). The CDR3 covers 18 residues. Germline CDR1 reads LGHNT; CDR2 reads FRNRAP. V was cut by 2 bases and J by 7 bases, with 26 bases left in between.

This chain connects TRBV28 to TRBJ1-5; D not resolved. Trimming shortened V by 1 base and J by 1 base, and 5 bases separated the two germline ends. The CDR3 covers 14 residues. CDR1 and CDR2 from the germline V gene are MDHEN and SYDVKM. The CDR3 DNA reads TGTGCCAGCAGTTTATTGGTCAGCAATCAGCCCCAGCATTTT. As protein: CASSLLVSNQPQHF.

The J gene is TRBJ2-3, the V gene TRBV14, with TRBD2 identical over 9 bases. Germline V gives CDR1 SGHDN, CDR2 FVKESK. The junction had 8 bases not matched to a gene; V was cut back by 4 bases and J by 6 bases. This CDR3 comprises 15 residues. The DNA for the CDR3 is TGTGCCAGCAGCCCGACCGGGACTAGCCCCGATACGCAGTATTTT. Translated: CASSPTGTSPDTQYF.

This sequence joins TRBV28 and TRBJ2-2; 11 positions match TRBD2. This CDR3 is 18 amino acids long. Unmatched junction bases numbered 10, after V lost 3 bases and J lost 4 bases. The V gene's germline CDR1 is MDHEN and CDR2 SYDVKM. The CDR3 protein is CASSFSIAGGPSTGELFF. The CDR3 bases are TGTGCCAGCAGTTTCTCAATAGCGGGAGGGCCTAGCACCGGGGAGCTGTTTTTT.

The chain recombines TRBV9 with TRBJ2-1; D not certain. The ends were cut back, 0 bases at V and 10 bases at J, with 14 bases in the middle. The V gene's germline CDR1 is SGDLS and CDR2 YYNGEE. The CDR3 spans 14 residues. CDR3 sequence reads: CASSVEGSLQEQFF. Here the CDR3 DNA reads TGTGCCAGCAGCGTAGAGGGTAGCCTTCAGGAGCAGTTCTTC. Looking up the rest from reference TRBV9 and TRBJ2-1 gives the full variable domain: DSGVTQTPKHLITATGQRVTLRCSPRSGDLSVYWYQQSLDQGLQFLIQYYNGEERAKGNILERFSAQQFPDLHSELNLSSLELGDSALYFCASSVEGSLQEQFFGPGTRLTVL.

In the case of this clone: The same CDR3 can be traced to other DNA sequences in this sample. This chain joins TRBV5-4 and TRBJ2-7; 8 nucleotides match TRBD1. Trimming took 2 bases from V and 3 from J; bases not matched to a gene: 1. In germline, CDR1 is SGHNT, CDR2 YYREEE (reference sequence). The CDR3 has 13 residues. In DNA form, the CDR3 reads TGTGCCAGCAGCTTAGACAGGGGCTACGAGCAGTACTTC. Translation: CASSLDRGYEQYF.

The chain combines TRBV5-5 with TRBJ1-1; weak D call: TRBD1 (5 bases). The germline V and J ends were trimmed by 0 bases and 4 bases, with 13 bases remaining between them. This CDR3 comprises 15 residues. Germline V gene sequence: CDR1 SGHKS, CDR2 YYEKEE (reference sequence). CDR3 nucleotide sequence: TGTGCCAGCAGCTTGGGTCAGGGCCGGATCACTGAAGCTTTCTTT. Its translation: CASSLGQGRITEAFF.

V is TRBV4-1 and J is TRBJ1-5; D might be TRBD1 (6 bases). Trimming took off 4 bases at V and 6 bases at J, with 13 bases between the two ends. This CDR3 spans 14 amino acids. From germline, CDR1 is MGHRA and CDR2 YSYEKL. CDR3 region: CASSPEGGGQPQHF. CDR3 coding DNA: TGCGCCAGCAGCCCCGAGGGGGGGGGTCAGCCCCAGCATTTT.

V gene TRBV28 combines with J gene TRBJ2-5; D remains ambiguous. There are 12 residues in the CDR3. V was cut by 6 bases and J by 3 bases, with 8 bases left in between. Per germline, CDR1 MDHEN and CDR2 SYDVKM. The chain's CDR3 is CASSQTKETQYF. Here the CDR3 DNA reads TGTGCCAGCAGCCAAACCAAAGAGACCCAGTACTTC.